One TCR beta chain is described in this entry. Its antigen is not identified. V shed 3 bases and J shed 3 bases, with 12 bases lying between them. Per the germline V gene, CDR1 is KGHSH and CDR2 is LQKENI. The CDR3 has 14 amino acids. For the second PCR, which ran for 7 to 11 cycles, a sample-barcoded 5' primer and a J-beta primer mix were used. MiXCR, run by TCRdb on the 5' RACE reads, gives a single entry per CDR3 protein. The data show roughly 800,000 distinct CDR3 sequences, 55% to 75% seen once. The sample is drawn from a study of blood T cells in healthy people across ages. Study-level background: Using template switching, researchers captured about one barcoded beta molecule for each two T cells. General observations from the study: Older age coincided with a roughly linear decline in TCR beta diversity per million T cells. Versus aged donors, long-lived donors had higher diversity and more naive CD4+ cells.

The sequence came from a man aged 25 to 45 in good health. Source material: blood. The chain recombines TRBV18 with TRBJ2-7; D may be TRBD1 or TRBD2 (5 bases each). In DNA, the CDR3 is TGTGCCAGCTCACCTTTGGGGACCCACTACGAGCAGTACTTC. Protein product: CASSPLGTHYEQYF.